This is a list of T cell receptor beta chains from one sample in a study of blood T cell repertoires in COVID-19. Profiling relied on immunoSEQ multiplex PCR, and the TCRdb table lists in-frame clones only, not all of them. Of roughly 43,000 clones listed, 85% to 90% are singletons. Material: peripheral blood. All receptors come from a human donor in a cohort sampled during active COVID-19. The CDR3 runs from the conserved cysteine through the conserved F or W. The D gene is left open where the match is weak. Only part of the rows carry a size: once, few, many, or a class if the clone is expanded.

V gene: TRBV3-1/TRBV3-2; J gene: TRBJ2-1; clone size: once; D gene: NA; CDR3 DNA: TGTGCCAGCAGCTCCCGGTTTCTAGAGTCCTACAATGAGCAGTTCTTC; CDR3 protein: CASSSRFLESYNEQFF
V gene: TRBV7-9; J gene: TRBJ2-1; clone size: few; D gene: TRBD2; CDR3 DNA: TGTGCCAGCACGACTAGCGGAGGGGGCAATGAGCAGTTCTTC; CDR3 protein: CASTTSGGGNEQFF
V gene: TRBV6-5; J gene: TRBJ1-5; clone size: NA; D gene: NA; CDR3 DNA: TGTGCCAGCGAGGATAATCAGCCCCAGCATTTT; CDR3 protein: CASEDNQPQHF
V gene: TRBV10-3; J gene: TRBJ2-7; clone size: NA; D gene: NA; CDR3 DNA: TGTGCCATCAGTGAGTCAGGTGTCAGGGTGTACGAGCAGTACTTC; CDR3 protein: CAISESGVRVYEQYF
V gene: TRBV27; J gene: TRBJ1-5; clone size: few; D gene: NA; CDR3 DNA: TGTGCCAGCAGTTTATCCCTAGTGGTCAATCAGCCCCAGCATTTT; CDR3 protein: CASSLSLVVNQPQHF
V gene: TRBV11-1; J gene: TRBJ1-1; clone size: NA; D gene: TRBD1; CDR3 DNA: TGTGCCAGCAGAAGGACAGGGTTGGCTGAAGCTTTCTTT; CDR3 protein: CASRRTGLAEAFF
V gene: TRBV27; J gene: TRBJ2-1; clone size: NA; D gene: NA; CDR3 DNA: TGTGCCAGCAGTCCCAGTAGCGGTGATGAGCAGTTCTTC; CDR3 protein: CASSPSSGDEQFF
V gene: TRBV30; J gene: TRBJ2-7; clone size: few; D gene: NA; CDR3 DNA: TGTGCCTGGAGCCGAGGAAACACTGGAGACGAGCAGTACTTC; CDR3 protein: CAWSRGNTGDEQYF
V gene: TRBV11-2; J gene: TRBJ1-3; clone size: NA; D gene: NA; CDR3 DNA: TGTGCCAGCAGCTTAGTTACAGCAAACACCATATATTTT; CDR3 protein: CASSLVTANTIYF
V gene: TRBV27; J gene: TRBJ1-1; clone size: NA; D gene: NA; CDR3 DNA: TGTGCCAGCAGGACAGGAAGGTCTGAAGCTTTCTTT; CDR3 protein: CASRTGRSEAFF
V gene: TRBV28; J gene: TRBJ1-5; clone size: NA; D gene: TRBD1; CDR3 DNA: TGTGCCAGCAACCTACATTCAGGACAGGGGTTCAATCAGCCCCAGCATTTT; CDR3 protein: CASNLHSGQGFNQPQHF
V gene: TRBV2; J gene: TRBJ2-7; clone size: few; D gene: TRBD1; CDR3 DNA: TGTGCCAGCAGTGAAGGCCAGGGGGCGAATTACGAGCAGTACTTC; CDR3 protein: CASSEGQGANYEQYF
V gene: TRBV6-1; J gene: TRBJ1-5; clone size: NA; D gene: NA; CDR3 DNA: TGTGCCAGCAGTGAAGCAGTGCAGGCTGTACAGCCCCAGCATTTT; CDR3 protein: CASSEAVQAVQPQHF
V gene: TRBV5-1; J gene: TRBJ2-6; clone size: NA; D gene: TRBD1; CDR3 DNA: TGCGCCAGCCGCCTGACAGGGGCTGGGGCCAACGTCCTGACTTTC; CDR3 protein: CASRLTGAGANVLTF
V gene: TRBV15; J gene: TRBJ1-4; clone size: once; D gene: NA; CDR3 DNA: TGTGCCACCAGCAGAGAAAGGGGCGTGGGAGAAAAACTGTTTTTT; CDR3 protein: CATSRERGVGEKLFF
V gene: TRBV4-1; J gene: TRBJ2-2; clone size: NA; D gene: TRBD2; CDR3 DNA: TGCGCCAGCAGCCTAGGGACTAGCGCGAACACCGGGGAGCTGTTTTTT; CDR3 protein: CASSLGTSANTGELFF
V gene: TRBV5-5; J gene: TRBJ2-2; clone size: NA; D gene: TRBD1; CDR3 DNA: TGTGCCAGCAGCTTGGAGGGGACAGGGGGCATGTCGAACACCGGGGAGCTGTTTTTT; CDR3 protein: CASSLEGTGGMSNTGELFF
V gene: TRBV7-6; J gene: TRBJ2-2; clone size: NA; D gene: TRBD1; CDR3 DNA: TGTGCCAGCAGCACCGGGCAGGGGGCGCGTGGCACCGGGGAGCTGTTTTTT; CDR3 protein: CASSTGQGARGTGELFF
V gene: TRBV5-1; J gene: TRBJ2-7; clone size: NA; D gene: TRBD1; CDR3 DNA: TGCGCCAGCAGCTTGGGGCCGGGACAGGCCTACGAGCAGTACTTC; CDR3 protein: CASSLGPGQAYEQYF
V gene: TRBV28; J gene: TRBJ1-4; clone size: NA; D gene: TRBD1; CDR3 DNA: TGTGCCAGCAGACCACTTGGACAGGCCGGAAAACTGTTTTTT; CDR3 protein: CASRPLGQAGKLFF
V gene: TRBV12-3/TRBV12-4; J gene: TRBJ2-7; clone size: NA; D gene: NA; CDR3 DNA: TGTGCCAGCAGTTTCGGGATCTCCTACGAGCAGTACTTC; CDR3 protein: CASSFGISYEQYF
V gene: TRBV6-1; J gene: TRBJ1-2; clone size: NA; D gene: NA; CDR3 DNA: TGTGCCAGCAGTGAAGCTGGGGGGTTCTATGGCTACACCTTC; CDR3 protein: CASSEAGGFYGYTF
V gene: TRBV2; J gene: TRBJ1-2; clone size: NA; D gene: NA; CDR3 DNA: TGTGCCAGCAGTGAATCGGAGTATGGCTACACCTTC; CDR3 protein: CASSESEYGYTF
V gene: TRBV6-5; J gene: TRBJ2-3; clone size: NA; D gene: TRBD1; CDR3 DNA: TGTGCCAGGGACAGGGGGCCGATTTACACAGATACGCAGTATTTT; CDR3 protein: CARDRGPIYTDTQYF
V gene: TRBV4-2; J gene: TRBJ2-5; clone size: NA; D gene: NA; CDR3 DNA: TGTGCCAGCAGCCAAATGGACAGAAACCAAGAGACCCAGTACTTC; CDR3 protein: CASSQMDRNQETQYF
V gene: TRBV5-1; J gene: TRBJ2-7; clone size: NA; D gene: NA; CDR3 DNA: TGCGCCAGCAGCAACGGACAGGGAGGGACCTACGAGCAGTACTTC; CDR3 protein: CASSNGQGGTYEQYF
V gene: TRBV19; J gene: TRBJ2-7; clone size: NA; D gene: TRBD1; CDR3 DNA: TGTGCCAGTAGTACCCCAGGGGGCCGGACCGAGCAGTACTTC; CDR3 protein: CASSTPGGRTEQYF
V gene: TRBV24-1; J gene: TRBJ1-2; clone size: NA; D gene: NA; CDR3 DNA: TGTGCCACCAGCGAGGGGGCTAACTATGGCTACACCTTC; CDR3 protein: CATSEGANYGYTF
V gene: TRBV27; J gene: TRBJ2-7; clone size: NA; D gene: TRBD1; CDR3 DNA: TGTGCCAGCCGGGACAGGGCTACCGAGCAGTACTTC; CDR3 protein: CASRDRATEQYF
V gene: TRBV19; J gene: TRBJ1-5; clone size: NA; D gene: NA; CDR3 DNA: TGTGCCAGTCGAGGAGAAAATCAGCCCCAGCATTTT; CDR3 protein: CASRGENQPQHF
V gene: TRBV4-1; J gene: TRBJ1-2; clone size: NA; D gene: NA; CDR3 DNA: TGCGCCAGCAGCCAAGACTTCACATCTTCTAACTATGGCTACACCTTC; CDR3 protein: CASSQDFTSSNYGYTF